The entry below describes one T cell receptor beta chain. Its antigen remains unidentified. Roughly 89 million PBMCs served as the genomic DNA source for unsorted samples. This CDR3 comprises 14 residues. The germline CDR1 and CDR2 sequences are SGHTA and FQGNSA. V was pared by 3 bases and J by 2 bases, with 1 base of the junction left unmatched. The sample is drawn from a study of shared clonotypes between healthy human individuals. Clones were read by immunoSEQ multiplex PCR, and TCRdb kept only the in-frame ones, dropping some. Of around 430,000 clones listed, around 79% are singletons. Study-level results: Donors were few, which limited the genetic and exposure-history diversity represented.

The source material was PBMCs. The chain combines TRBV7-2 with TRBJ1-2, with 9 nucleotides matching TRBD1. The sequence derives from a woman in her thirties or forties in good health. Some clones in this sample may be carry-over from other donors' samples. In nucleotides, the CDR3 is TGTGCCAGCAGCTTCGACAGGGGGAACTATGGCTACACCTTC. Its protein is CASSFDRGNYGYTF. Complete variable domain (other parts from reference TRBV7-2 and TRBJ1-2): GAGVSQSPSNKVTEKGKDVELRCDPISGHTALYWYRQSLGQGLEFLIYFQGNSAPDKSGLPSDRFSAERTGGSVSTLTIQRTQQEDSAVYLCASSFDRGNYGYTFGSGTRLTVV.